These 20 T cell receptor beta chains were all obtained from the same sample, sequenced in a study of technical replicates of blood from a few donors. Assay: immunoSEQ multiplex PCR; the TCRdb copy retains only in-frame clones and omits some. The sample includes about 100,000 clones, approximately 95% of them seen just once. The sequencing input was T cells isolated from PBMCs. The receptors were gathered from a human donor in good health.

V gene TRBV30 combines with J gene TRBJ1-2, with 7 bases aligning to TRBD1. J was trimmed by 7 bases and V by 1 base; bases with no gene match: 6. The germline V gene encodes CDR1 GTSNPN and CDR2 SVGIG (reference sequence). This CDR3 contains 13 residues. Here the CDR3 reads CAWSAQGSGGYTF. The CDR3, as DNA: TGTGCCTGGAGTGCACAGGGGTCCGGTGGCTACACCTTC.

This clone has a handful of counts. CDR3 in amino acids: CAISESDRGYGYTF. DNA of the CDR3: TGTGCCATCAGTGAGTCGGACAGGGGCTATGGCTACACCTTC. The genes are TRBV10-3 and TRBJ1-2; 9 nucleotides match TRBD1. With 0 bases clipped from V and 4 bases from J, the junction kept 0 bases outside the gene matches. CDR3 length: 14 amino acids. From germline, CDR1 is ENHRY and CDR2 SYGVKD.

The CDR3 loop reads CASSLMAGEAYEQYF. The DNA of the CDR3 is TGTGCCAGCAGTTTAATGGCGGGAGAAGCCTACGAGCAGTACTTC. The chain carries TRBV27 and TRBJ2-7; 7 positions agree with TRBD2. J gave up 2 bases and V 2 bases, and 6 bases lay outside the gene matches. The CDR3 runs 15 residues. In germline, CDR1 is MNHEY, CDR2 SMNVEV (reference sequence).

J is TRBJ2-2 and V is TRBV7-3, with 7 bases matching TRBD1. J was trimmed by 2 bases and V by 8 bases; bases with no gene match: 5. The CDR3 runs to 14 residues. Germline CDR1 reads SGHTA; CDR2 reads FQGTGA. The CDR3 reads CASGRQGNTGELFF. The CDR3 DNA sequence: TGTGCCAGCGGGCGACAGGGAAACACCGGGGAGCTGTTTTTT.

This rearrangement joins TRBV9 to TRBJ2-7; a possible D gene is TRBD2 (5 bases). Germline V lookup: CDR1 SGDLS, CDR2 YYNGEE. Trimming cost V 3 bases and J 2 bases, with 12 bases left between them. CDR3 length equals 14 residues. In nucleotides, the CDR3 is TGTGCCAGCAGCGCCTCCGGGATAACCTACGAGCAGTACTTC. This gives the protein CASSASGITYEQYF.

This chain joins TRBV19 and TRBJ1-4; D uncertain. Germline V CDR1 and CDR2: LNHDA, SQIVND (reference sequence). The CDR3 is 15 amino acids. V gave up 3 bases and J gave up 0 bases, with 8 bases separating them. The CDR3 bases are TGTGCCAGTAGTATCCGGAGGACAACTAATGAAAAACTGTTTTTT. Protein product: CASSIRRTTNEKLFF.

The chain has TRBV28 and TRBJ2-5; D is perhaps TRBD1 (6 bases). V gave up 2 bases and J gave up 1 base, with 17 bases separating them. The CDR3 loop spans 17 amino acids. CDR1 and CDR2 from the germline V gene are MDHEN and SYDVKM. CDR3 coding DNA: TGTGCCAGCAGTTTAACCTACGGGACATCCATCCAAGAGACCCAGTACTTC. This codes for CASSLTYGTSIQETQYF. Drawing the rest from reference TRBV28 and TRBJ2-5, the complete variable domain is DVKVTQSSRYLVKRTGEKVFLECVQDMDHENMFWYRQDPGLGLRLIYFSYDVKMKEKGDIPEGYSVSREKKERFSLILESASTNQTSMYLCASSLTYGTSIQETQYFGPGTRLLVL.

This CDR3 reads CASSIRENTEAFF. In nucleotides, the CDR3 is TGTGCCAGTAGTATCAGGGAGAACACTGAAGCTTTCTTT. V gene TRBV19 combines with J gene TRBJ1-1, with a tentative D call TRBD1 (5 bases). V was cut by 3 bases and J by 1 base, with 6 bases left in between. Germline V gene lookup returns CDR1 LNHDA and CDR2 SQIVND (reference sequence). The CDR3 loop spans 13 amino acids.

This clone was seen only once. The rearrangement links TRBV5-1 to TRBJ2-3; 8 positions agree with TRBD1. J lost 5 bases, V lost 1 base, and 3 bases had no gene match. The CDR3 extends over 14 amino acids. In germline, CDR1 is SGHRS, CDR2 YFSETQ. The CDR3 is CASSLPGGGDTQYF. CDR3 in DNA: TGCGCCAGCAGCTTGCCAGGGGGCGGAGATACGCAGTATTTT.

This sequence joins TRBV9 and TRBJ2-1; TRBD2 aligns across 10 bases. CDR1 and CDR2 from the germline V gene are SGDLS and YYNGEE. The CDR3 is made up of 14 amino acids. V shed 0 bases, J shed 8 bases, and the junction held 2 bases outside the gene matches. CDR3 protein: CASSVGGTSDEQFF. CDR3 coding DNA: TGTGCCAGCAGCGTAGGCGGGACTAGCGATGAGCAGTTCTTC.

The chain carries TRBV10-1 and TRBJ2-7; possible D gene TRBD2, 6 bases. V dropped 0 bases and J dropped 5 bases, with 14 bases sitting between them. Germline values: CDR1 WNHNN, CDR2 SYGVQD (reference sequence). The CDR3 runs to 15 residues. The CDR3 nucleotides read TGCGCCAGCAGTGAGTCGATGCCAGGGAGGCACGAGCAGTACTTC. Amino acids: CASSESMPGRHEQYF.

V gene TRBV10-3 combines with J gene TRBJ1-1; the D gene is possibly TRBD1 (5 bases). The CDR3 runs to 12 residues. CDR1 and CDR2 (germline): ENHRY, SYGVKD. V dropped 11 bases and J dropped 1 base, with 11 bases sitting between them. CDR3 region: CAGGKGNTEAFF. CDR3 DNA: TGTGCCGGGGGGAAGGGGAACACTGAAGCTTTCTTT.

The chain links TRBV6-6 to TRBJ1-1; TRBD1 aligns across 9 bases. V gave up 5 bases and J gave up 1 base; unmatched junction bases: 5. CDR3 length equals 15 residues. Germline V gives CDR1 MNHNY, CDR2 SVGAGI (reference sequence). This CDR3 is CASSLRQGGNTEAFF. Written as DNA, the CDR3 is TGTGCCAGCAGTCTACGACAGGGGGGGAACACTGAAGCTTTCTTT.

The chain links TRBV6-1 to TRBJ2-1; TRBD2 matches at 8 bases. Germline lookup yields CDR1 MNHNS and CDR2 SASEGT. V trimming: 10 bases; J trimming: 8 bases; junction bases outside the gene matches: 13. The CDR3 spans 14 residues. The DNA of the CDR3 is TGTGCCACCGAGACTAGCGTGATGGACTATGAGCAGTTCTTC. Its protein product is CATETSVMDYEQFF.

This chain connects TRBV14 to TRBJ2-7; D call uncertain. Trimming pared 1 base from V and 6 bases from J, leaving 10 bases between. CDR1 is SGHDN, CDR2 FVKESK, per germline. The CDR3 extends over 13 amino acids. CDR3 amino acids: CASSQVSRVEQYF. The CDR3 nucleotides read TGTGCCAGCAGCCAAGTCTCCCGCGTCGAGCAGTACTTC.

The rearrangement uses TRBV28 and TRBJ2-3; 7 bases line up with TRBD1. This CDR3 spans 16 amino acids. The V segment lost 7 bases and the J segment 0 bases; nucleotides outside the gene matches: 10. Germline V gene sequence: CDR1 MDHEN, CDR2 SYDVKM. CDR3 in amino acids: CASTMGLTGSTDTQYF. The CDR3 region has the DNA TGTGCCAGCACCATGGGGCTGACAGGGAGCACAGATACGCAGTATTTT.

The chain carries TRBV5-6 and TRBJ1-1, with a weak D call TRBD1 (6 bases). Germline CDR1 SGHDT, CDR2 YYEEEE. CDR3 length equals 13 residues. Deletions cut 5 bases from V and 5 bases from J, with 13 bases between. The CDR3 loop reads CASRRQVKTEAFF. The CDR3 DNA reads as TGTGCCAGCAGACGACAGGTCAAAACTGAAGCTTTCTTT.

This CDR3 is CASSLTASGRSKNGELFF. CDR3 in DNA: TGTGCCAGCAGCTTAACAGCTAGCGGGAGAAGTAAGAACGGGGAGCTGTTTTTT. The J gene is TRBJ2-2, the V gene TRBV7-8, with 10 bases lining up with TRBD2. The CDR3 has 18 residues. The V gene end was trimmed by 2 bases and the J gene end by 7 bases; junction bases not matched to a gene: 13. Germline CDR1 reads SGHVS; CDR2 reads FQNEAQ.

This rearrangement joins TRBV10-1 to TRBJ2-7; 10 bases are a match to TRBD2. V was clipped by 4 bases and J by 7 bases; unmatched bases: 4. CDR3 length: 13 residues. Per germline, CDR1 WNHNN and CDR2 SYGVQD (reference sequence). The CDR3 loop reads CASSGGLAREQYF. The CDR3 DNA is TGCGCCAGCAGTGGGGGACTAGCGAGGGAGCAGTACTTC.

The chain carries TRBV6-5 and TRBJ2-1, with 7 bases aligning to TRBD1. This CDR3 region has 15 residues. Germline values: CDR1 MNHEY, CDR2 SVGAGI. With 2 bases clipped from V and 9 bases from J, the junction kept 10 bases outside the gene matches. In DNA, the CDR3 is TGTGCCAGCAGTTACGTGGCAGGGTCAGGGGGTGAGCAGTTCTTC. Residues: CASSYVAGSGGEQFF.